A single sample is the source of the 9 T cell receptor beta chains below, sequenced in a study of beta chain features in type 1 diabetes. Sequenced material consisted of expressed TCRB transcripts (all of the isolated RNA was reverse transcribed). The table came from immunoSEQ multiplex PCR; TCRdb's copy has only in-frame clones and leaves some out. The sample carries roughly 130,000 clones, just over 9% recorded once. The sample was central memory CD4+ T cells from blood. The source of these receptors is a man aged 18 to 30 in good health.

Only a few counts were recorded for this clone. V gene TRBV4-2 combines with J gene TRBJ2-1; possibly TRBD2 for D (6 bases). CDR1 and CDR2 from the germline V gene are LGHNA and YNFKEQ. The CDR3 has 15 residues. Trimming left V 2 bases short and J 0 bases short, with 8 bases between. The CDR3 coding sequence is TGTGCCAGCAGCCAACTAGCGCGCTCCTACAATGAGCAGTTCTTC. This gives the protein CASSQLARSYNEQFF.

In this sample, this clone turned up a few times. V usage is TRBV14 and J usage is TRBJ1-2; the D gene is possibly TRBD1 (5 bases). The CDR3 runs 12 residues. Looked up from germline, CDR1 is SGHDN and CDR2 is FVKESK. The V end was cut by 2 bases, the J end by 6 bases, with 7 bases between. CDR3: CASSQRGNGYTF. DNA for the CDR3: TGTGCCAGCAGCCAAAGGGGTAATGGCTACACCTTC. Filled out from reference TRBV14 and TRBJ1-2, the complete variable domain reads EAGVTQFPSHSVIEKGQTVTLRCDPISGHDNLYWYRRVMGKEIKFLLHFVKESKQDESGMPNNRFLAERTGGTYSTLKVQPAELEDSGVYFCASSQRGNGYTFGSGTRLTVV.

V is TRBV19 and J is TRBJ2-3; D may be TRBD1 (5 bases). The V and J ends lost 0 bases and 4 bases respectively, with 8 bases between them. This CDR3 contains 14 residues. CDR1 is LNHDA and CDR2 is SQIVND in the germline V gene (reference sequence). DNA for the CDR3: TGTGCCAGTAGTATAGATGTGGGGCCAGATACGCAGTATTTT. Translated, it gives CASSIDVGPDTQYF.

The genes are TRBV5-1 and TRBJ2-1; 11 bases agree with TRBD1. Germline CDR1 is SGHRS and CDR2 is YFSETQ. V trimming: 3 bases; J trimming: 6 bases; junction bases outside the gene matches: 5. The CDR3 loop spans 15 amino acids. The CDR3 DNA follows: TGCGCCAGCAGCTCCGGGACAGGGGGTTCCAATGAGCAGTTCTTC. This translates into CASSSGTGGSNEQFF.

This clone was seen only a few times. The CDR3 nucleotides read TGTGCCAGCTCAAACAGGGTAAGCCCCTACGAGCAGTACTTC. Translated: CASSNRVSPYEQYF. This chain links TRBV18 with TRBJ2-7; possibly TRBD1 for D (6 bases). This CDR3 has 14 residues. V dropped 5 bases and J dropped 2 bases, with 13 bases sitting between them. Germline CDR1 KGHSH, CDR2 LQKENI.

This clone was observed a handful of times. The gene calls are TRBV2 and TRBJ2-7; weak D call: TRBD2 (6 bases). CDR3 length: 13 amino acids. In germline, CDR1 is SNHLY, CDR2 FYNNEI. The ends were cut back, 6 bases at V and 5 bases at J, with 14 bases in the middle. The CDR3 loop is CASRRETSNEQYF. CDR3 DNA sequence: TGTGCCAGCAGGCGGGAAACTTCCAACGAGCAGTACTTC.

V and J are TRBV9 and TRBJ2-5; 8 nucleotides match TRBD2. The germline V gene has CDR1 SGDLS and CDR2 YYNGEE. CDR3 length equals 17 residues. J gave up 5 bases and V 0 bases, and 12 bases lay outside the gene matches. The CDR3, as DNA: TGTGCCAGCAGCGTAGGAGGGGGTGACGGGGGGGTGGAGACCCAGTACTTC. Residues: CASSVGGGDGGVETQYF.

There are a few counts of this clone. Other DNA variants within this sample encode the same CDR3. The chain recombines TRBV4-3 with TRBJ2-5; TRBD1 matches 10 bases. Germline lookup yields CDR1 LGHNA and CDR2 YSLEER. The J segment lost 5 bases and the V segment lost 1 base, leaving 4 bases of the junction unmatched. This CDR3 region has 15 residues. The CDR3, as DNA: TGCGCCAGCAGCCAAGGACAGGGGGCCGGGGAGACCCAGTACTTC. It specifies CASSQGQGAGETQYF.

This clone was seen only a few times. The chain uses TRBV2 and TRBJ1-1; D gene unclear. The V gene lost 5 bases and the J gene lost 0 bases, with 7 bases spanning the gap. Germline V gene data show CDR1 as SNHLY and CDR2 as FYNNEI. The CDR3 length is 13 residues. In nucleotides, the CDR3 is TGTGCCAGCAGTTATACAGTGAACACTGAAGCTTTCTTT. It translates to CASSYTVNTEAFF.